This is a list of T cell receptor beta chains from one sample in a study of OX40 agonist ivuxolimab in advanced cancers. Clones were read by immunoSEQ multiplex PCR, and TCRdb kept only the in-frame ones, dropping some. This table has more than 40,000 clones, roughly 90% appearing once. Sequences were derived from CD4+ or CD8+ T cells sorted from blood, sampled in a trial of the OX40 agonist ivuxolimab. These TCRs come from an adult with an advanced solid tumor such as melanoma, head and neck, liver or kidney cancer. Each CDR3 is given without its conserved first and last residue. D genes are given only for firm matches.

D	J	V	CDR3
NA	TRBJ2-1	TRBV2	ASSAWSYNEQF
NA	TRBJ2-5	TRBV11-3	ASSPGGVGETQY
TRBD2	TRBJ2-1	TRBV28	ASSHAGDPRVNEQF
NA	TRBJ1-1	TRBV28	ASSSDKNTEAF
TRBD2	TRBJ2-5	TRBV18	ASSPLRLAGLETQY
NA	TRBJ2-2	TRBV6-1	ASSVRAAGELF
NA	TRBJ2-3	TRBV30	AWRWVSTDTQY
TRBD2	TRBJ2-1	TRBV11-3	ASSLALSGNNEQF
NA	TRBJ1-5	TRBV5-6	ASSSRQGSNQPQH
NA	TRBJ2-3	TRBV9	ASSVEEGRTDTQY
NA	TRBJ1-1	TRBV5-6	ASSLLEQIRMGEAF
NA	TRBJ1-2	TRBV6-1	ASRGRGFGYGYT
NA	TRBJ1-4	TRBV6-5	ASSYGGASEKLF
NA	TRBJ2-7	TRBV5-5	ASSLRRDLPY
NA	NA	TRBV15	ATSRDSDLAYEQY
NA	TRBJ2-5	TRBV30	AWAKGGAWTQY
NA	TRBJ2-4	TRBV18	ASSPLGGGGAVAKNIQY
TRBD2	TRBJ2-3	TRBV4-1	ASSQRRLAHTTLSTDTQY
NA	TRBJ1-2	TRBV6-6	ASSPGSYGYT
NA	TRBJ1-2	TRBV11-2	ASSPEEGYGYT
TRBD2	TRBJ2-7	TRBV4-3	ASSQNPGSGGTYEQY
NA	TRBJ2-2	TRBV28	ASTSNTGELF
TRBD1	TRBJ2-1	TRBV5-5	ASSSRDSNNEQF
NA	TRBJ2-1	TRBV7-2	ASSLRVGDEQF
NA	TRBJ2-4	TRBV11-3	ASAAGPWAPQY
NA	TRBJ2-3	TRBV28	ASRFTDTQY
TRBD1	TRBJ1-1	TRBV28	ASRGSTGAWTEAF
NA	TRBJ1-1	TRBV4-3	ASSQGPRSTEAF
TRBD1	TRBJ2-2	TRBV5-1	ASTGTGVTGELF